Shown below are 21 T cell receptor beta chains from a single sample sequenced in a study of blood T cell repertoires in COVID-19. TCRdb's copy holds only in-frame clones and misses some; the assay was immunoSEQ multiplex PCR. The data contain about 400,000 clones, 86% of them seen just once; the ten biggest clones take up more than 1.4%. The sample comprised peripheral blood. Source of these receptors: a woman aged 25 to 45 with active or convalescent COVID-19.

In its sample, this clone was seen once. The rearrangement joins TRBV7-2 to TRBJ2-5, with D tentatively TRBD1 (5 bases). The CDR3 extends over 13 amino acids. The V and J ends lost 2 bases and 9 bases respectively, with 13 bases between them. Germline V gives CDR1 SGHTA, CDR2 FQGNSA. CDR3 sequence reads: CASSLPITRAQYF. The CDR3 region has the DNA TGTGCCAGCAGCTTACCGATCACCAGGGCCCAGTACTTC.

This chain connects TRBV4-1 to TRBJ1-2; TRBD1 is a possible D gene (6 bases). Germline CDR1 MGHRA, CDR2 YSYEKL. The CDR3 runs to 14 residues. Trimming removed 5 bases from V and 4 bases from J, with 14 bases in between. The CDR3 is CASSIGQPSYGYTF. CDR3 coding DNA: TGCGCCAGCAGCATCGGACAGCCGTCCTATGGCTACACCTTC.

The chain joins TRBV6-6 to TRBJ2-7; possibly TRBD1 for D (5 bases). V was pared by 6 bases and J by 0 bases, with 9 bases between. There are 13 residues in the CDR3. In germline, CDR1 is MNHNY, CDR2 SVGAGI (reference sequence). CDR3: CASSPGRSYEQYF. In DNA, the CDR3 is TGTGCCAGCAGCCCAGGGCGCTCCTACGAGCAGTACTTC.

The chain employs TRBV6-5 and TRBJ1-5; a weak D match, TRBD1 (5 bases). The CDR3 extends over 15 amino acids. Trimming removed 8 bases from V and 0 bases from J, with 14 bases in between. Germline V gene data show CDR1 as MNHEY and CDR2 as SVGAGI. CDR3 DNA sequence: TGTGCCAGCCGGTCAGGGCAGTATAGCAATCAGCCCCAGCATTTT. It is translated as CASRSGQYSNQPQHF.

This rearrangement joins TRBV19 to TRBJ1-1; maybe TRBD1 (5 bases). The CDR3 has 15 residues. The germline V gene has CDR1 LNHDA and CDR2 SQIVND (reference sequence). V was cut by 2 bases and J by 1 base, with 11 bases left in between. Here the CDR3 DNA reads TGTGCCAGTAGTATATCCGGCCAGGGGAACACTGAAGCTTTCTTT. It codes for CASSISGQGNTEAFF.

The J gene is TRBJ2-5, the V gene TRBV10-3; 8 bases align to TRBD1. The V and J ends lost 8 bases and 1 base, in that order; junction bases with no gene match: 6. Germline CDR1 and CDR2: ENHRY and SYGVKD. The CDR3 is 14 amino acids. Written as DNA, the CDR3 is TGTGCCATCCAGGGGACAGGAGCCCAAGAGACCCAGTACTTC. Amino acids: CAIQGTGAQETQYF.

J is TRBJ1-1 and V is TRBV7-8; 9 nucleotides align to TRBD1. The J segment lost 2 bases and the V segment lost 5 bases, leaving 3 bases of the junction unmatched. Germline lookup yields CDR1 SGHVS and CDR2 FQNEAQ. The CDR3 contains 14 residues. CDR3 DNA: TGTGCCAGCAGCCGGACAGGGGACAACACTGAAGCTTTCTTT. Translated: CASSRTGDNTEAFF.

The rearrangement uses TRBV5-5 and TRBJ1-2; D unresolved. The germline gives CDR1 SGHKS, CDR2 YYEKEE (reference sequence). This CDR3 region has 14 residues. The ends were cut back, 0 bases at V and 4 bases at J, with 10 bases in the middle. The CDR3 spells CASSLVGVGYGYTF. In DNA, the CDR3 is TGTGCCAGCAGCTTGGTCGGTGTTGGCTATGGCTACACCTTC.

There are a few counts of this clone. This chain joins TRBV6-1 and TRBJ1-1; D gene uncertain. V lost 2 bases, J lost 3 bases, and 10 bases lay in between. In germline, CDR1 is MNHNS, CDR2 SASEGT. This CDR3 is built from 14 residues. The CDR3 loop reads CASSEMDGDTEAFF. CDR3 bases: TGTGCCAGCAGTGAAATGGACGGGGACACTGAAGCTTTCTTT.

This clone was recorded once. V and J are TRBV28 and TRBJ2-7, with 8 bases fitting TRBD1. V gave up 5 bases and J gave up 0 bases; unmatched junction bases: 3. The CDR3 runs to 14 residues. In germline, CDR1 is MDHEN, CDR2 SYDVKM. CDR3 protein: CASSVTGGSYEQYF. CDR3 bases: TGTGCCAGCAGTGTCACAGGGGGCTCCTACGAGCAGTACTTC.

J is TRBJ2-1 and V is TRBV11-2; 11 positions agree with TRBD2. The CDR3 is 15 amino acids. V shed 5 bases and J 3 bases; nucleotides not matched to a gene: 3. CDR1 is SGHAT and CDR2 is FQNNGV in the germline V gene. The CDR3 DNA reads TGTGCCAGCAGCGAGACTAGCGGGGACTACAATGAGCAGTTCTTC. Its protein product is CASSETSGDYNEQFF. Combining the CDR3 with reference TRBV11-2 and TRBJ2-1 gives the whole variable domain EAGVAQSPRYKIIEKRQSVAFWCNPISGHATLYWYQQILGQGPKLLIQFQNNGVVDDSQLPKDRFSAERLKGVDSTLKIQPAKLEDSAVYLCASSETSGDYNEQFFGPGTRLTVL.

The V call is TRBV6-2 or TRBV6-3, the J call TRBJ2-3, with TRBD2 identical over 10 bases. V was clipped by 2 bases and J by 5 bases; unmatched bases: 10. CDR3 size: 17 residues. From germline, CDR1 is MNHEY and CDR2 SVGEGT. This chain's CDR3 is CASSYTQAGGPVDTQYF. CDR3 DNA sequence: TGTGCCAGCAGTTACACTCAAGCGGGGGGGCCGGTAGATACGCAGTATTTT.

The chain couples TRBV10-3 to TRBJ1-2; 7 bases align to TRBD1. The germline gives CDR1 ENHRY, CDR2 SYGVKD. V shed 3 bases and J 3 bases; nucleotides not matched to a gene: 1. This CDR3 contains 13 residues. Written as DNA, the CDR3 is TGTGCCATCAGTGACGGGACAGACTATGGCTACACCTTC. Translated: CAISDGTDYGYTF.

V gene TRBV5-1 combines with J gene TRBJ1-1; weak D call: TRBD1 (6 bases). This CDR3 contains 17 residues. V lost 0 bases to trimming and J lost 0 bases, with 15 bases between them. From germline, CDR1 is SGHRS and CDR2 YFSETQ. The CDR3 region has the DNA TGCGCCAGCAGCTTGGAGGCACAGGGAGTCATGAACACTGAAGCTTTCTTT. This codes for CASSLEAQGVMNTEAFF.

The chain links TRBV10-2 to TRBJ2-5; TRBD1 matches at 10 bases. Trimming at V came to 8 bases and at J to 4 bases, leaving 7 bases not matched to a gene. The CDR3 totals 14 residues. The V gene's germline CDR1 is WSHSY and CDR2 SAAADI. The CDR3 DNA reads as TGCGCCAGCGGGTGGGACAGGGGATCAGAGACCCAGTACTTC. Its protein is CASGWDRGSETQYF.

The genes are TRBV28 and TRBJ1-6; tentative D call: TRBD1 (6 bases). This CDR3 comprises 14 residues. The V end lost 2 bases, the J end lost 6 bases, and 8 bases lay between the germline ends. Germline V gene sequence: CDR1 MDHEN, CDR2 SYDVKM. CDR3 in amino acids: CASSLDRSNSPLHF. The CDR3 coding sequence is TGTGCCAGCAGTTTAGACAGGTCTAATTCACCCCTCCACTTT.

In DNA form, the CDR3 reads TGCAGCGTTATTTTCTCAGGGGACGCTAATGAAAAACTGTTTTTT. Amino acid sequence: CSVIFSGDANEKLFF. This chain joins TRBV29-1 and TRBJ1-4; TRBD1 is a possible D gene (6 bases). V was cut by 5 bases and J by 3 bases, with 16 bases left in between. The CDR3 is made up of 15 amino acids. Germline V gene data show CDR1 as SQVTM and CDR2 as ANQGSEA. Supplemented by reference TRBV29-1 and TRBJ1-4, the full variable domain reads SAVISQKPSRDICQRGTSLTIQCQVDSQVTMMFWYRQQPGQSLTLIATANQGSEATYESGFVIDKFPISRPNLTFSTLTVSNMSPEDSSIYLCSVIFSGDANEKLFFGSGTQLSVL.

The J gene is TRBJ2-5, the V gene TRBV5-1; 10 bases are shared with TRBD2. Germline CDR1 is SGHRS and CDR2 is YFSETQ. The CDR3 has 17 amino acids. J gave up 4 bases and V 0 bases, and 9 bases lay outside the gene matches. The chain's CDR3 is CASSLEKRGGSGETQYF. The CDR3 DNA sequence: TGCGCCAGCAGCTTGGAGAAGCGGGGGGGCTCGGGAGAGACCCAGTACTTC.

The chain is built from TRBV7-2 and TRBJ2-1; 11 bases map to TRBD2. The V and J ends lost 3 bases and 0 bases, in that order; junction bases with no gene match: 10. CDR3 length equals 19 residues. Germline V gene sequence: CDR1 SGHTA, CDR2 FQGNSA. CDR3 in amino acids: CASSLALAGGPNSYNEQFF. The CDR3 DNA reads TGTGCCAGCAGCTTGGCGTTAGCGGGAGGGCCGAACTCCTACAATGAGCAGTTCTTC.

The rearrangement joins TRBV5-8 to TRBJ1-1, with TRBD1 as a possible D gene (6 bases). Germline assignment: CDR1 SGHTS and CDR2 YDEGEE. The CDR3 covers 17 residues. V was clipped by 2 bases and J by 2 bases, with 19 bases between them. The CDR3 sequence: CASSFFGQTRRNTEAFF. In DNA form, the CDR3 reads TGTGCCAGCAGCTTTTTTGGACAGACAAGGCGTAACACTGAAGCTTTCTTT.

This clone was seen once. This rearrangement joins TRBV11-2 to TRBJ2-1; 9 bases agree with TRBD1. The CDR3 is made up of 15 amino acids. Germline assignment: CDR1 SGHAT and CDR2 FQNNGV. The junction had 10 bases not matched to a gene; V was cut back by 9 bases and J by 4 bases. The CDR3 DNA reads as TGTGCCAGTCACCAGGGACAGGGTTCTTACAATGAGCAGTTCTTC. Amino acid sequence: CASHQGQGSYNEQFF.